This is a list of T cell receptor beta chains from one sample in a study of PD-L1 blockade in urothelial cancer. The protocol was immunoSEQ multiplex PCR, while the TCRdb copy is restricted to in-frame clones and leaves out a portion. The data show tens of thousands of clones, with 82% seen just once and 8% to 10% held by the top ten. Sequences were derived from PBMCs, sampled around atezolizumab (anti-PD-L1) treatment. The receptors stem from a man aged 65-85 years with urothelial cancer. Each CDR3 is given with its conserved first and last residue. Fields, in order: D gene, V gene, clone size, CDR3 length, J gene, CDR3 DNA, CDR3 protein. A D gene is named only where the DNA matches it firmly. Size is stated for part of the rows, as once, few or many counts, or as a class when the clone is expanded.

D: TRBD1; V: TRBV5-6; size: .; length: 11; J: TRBJ1-1; DNA: TGTGCCAGCAGCGACAGGGTCGAAGCTTTCTTT; CDR3: CASSDRVEAFF
D: TRBD1; V: TRBV19; size: .; length: 16; J: TRBJ2-2; DNA: TGTGCCAGTAGCCGGGGACAGGGGGCAAACACCGGGGAGCTGTTTTTT; CDR3: CASSRGQGANTGELFF
D: .; V: TRBV28; size: .; length: 15; J: TRBJ1-5; DNA: TGTGCCAGCAGTTCAATAGTAGCCGGTGAGCAGCCCCAGCATTTT; CDR3: CASSSIVAGEQPQHF
D: .; V: TRBV30; size: .; length: 12; J: TRBJ1-2; DNA: TGTGCCTGGAAGGGGTCGGTACATGGCTACACCTTC; CDR3: CAWKGSVHGYTF
D: TRBD1; V: TRBV5-1; size: .; length: 14; J: TRBJ2-7; DNA: TGCGCCAGCAGCCCCGGGACAGTGGCCTACGAGCAGTACTTC; CDR3: CASSPGTVAYEQYF
D: TRBD1; V: TRBV6-1; size: .; length: 15; J: TRBJ2-3; DNA: TGTGCCAGCAGTTCCGGACAGGAAAGCACAGATACGCAGTATTTT; CDR3: CASSSGQESTDTQYF
D: .; V: TRBV19; size: .; length: 15; J: TRBJ1-2; DNA: TGTGCCAGTAGTATGTTAGGAGACAGGAGTAATGGCTACACCTTC; CDR3: CASSMLGDRSNGYTF
D: TRBD2; V: TRBV11-2; size: once; length: 16; J: TRBJ2-7; DNA: TGTGCCAGCAGCTTAGTAGGCCTAGCGGGCGCCTACGAGCAGTACTTC; CDR3: CASSLVGLAGAYEQYF
D: .; V: TRBV6-1; size: .; length: 14; J: TRBJ2-5; DNA: TGTGCCAGCAGTGAAGCGGACACTTCAGGGACCCAGTACTTC; CDR3: CASSEADTSGTQYF
D: .; V: TRBV29-1; size: .; length: 13; J: TRBJ2-3; DNA: TGCAGCCTTGTACACCTGAGGAGAGATACGCAGTATTTT; CDR3: CSLVHLRRDTQYF
D: .; V: TRBV2; size: .; length: 15; J: TRBJ2-1; DNA: TGTGCCAGCAGTCCACCTGCGGGCTACTACAATGAGCAGTTCTTC; CDR3: CASSPPAGYYNEQFF
D: TRBD1; V: TRBV7-9; size: once; length: 16; J: TRBJ2-3; DNA: TGTGCCAGCAGCGTCTTATGGACAGGTTCCACAGATACGCAGTATTTT; CDR3: CASSVLWTGSTDTQYF
D: .; V: TRBV5-1; size: .; length: 15; J: TRBJ2-1; DNA: TGCGCCAGCAGGGTCCAGCTTGAGGGGGGGAATGAGCAGTTCTTC; CDR3: CASRVQLEGGNEQFF
D: .; V: TRBV5-1; size: .; length: 15; J: TRBJ2-1; DNA: TGCGCCAGCAGCTTGGGGGGTGGTGCGGGGCGTGAGCAGTTCTTC; CDR3: CASSLGGGAGREQFF
D: TRBD1; V: TRBV5-1; size: .; length: 15; J: TRBJ2-7; DNA: TGCGCCAGCAGCCCTCAATGGGACAGGCCCTACGAGCAGTACTTC; CDR3: CASSPQWDRPYEQYF
D: TRBD1; V: TRBV5-6; size: .; length: 16; J: TRBJ2-4; DNA: TGTGCCAGCAGCTTGCCCCCCGCGACAGGGGGCCACATTCAGTACTTC; CDR3: CASSLPPATGGHIQYF
D: .; V: TRBV19; size: once; length: 13; J: TRBJ2-5; DNA: TGTGCCAGTAGTATAGACAGGGATAAGACCCAGTACTTC; CDR3: CASSIDRDKTQYF
D: TRBD1; V: TRBV2; size: once; length: 13; J: TRBJ2-7; DNA: TGTGCCAGCAGCGCGGACAGGGACTACGAGCAGTACTTC; CDR3: CASSADRDYEQYF
D: .; V: TRBV5-1; size: .; length: 13; J: TRBJ2-1; DNA: TGCGCCAGCAGCTCTGACAGCTACAATGAGCAGTTCTTC; CDR3: CASSSDSYNEQFF
D: TRBD2; V: TRBV5-4; size: .; length: 20; J: TRBJ2-4; DNA: TGTGCCAGCAGCTTGGTTAGCGGGGTTTCCCTCCCTTTAGCCAAAAACATTCAGTACTTC; CDR3: CASSLVSGVSLPLAKNIQYF
D: TRBD1; V: TRBV6-5; size: .; length: 12; J: TRBJ1-2; DNA: TGTGCCACCTGTAGGGGGCGGAGCGGCTACACCTTC; CDR3: CATCRGRSGYTF
D: TRBD1; V: TRBV5-1; size: .; length: 14; J: TRBJ1-1; DNA: TGCGCCAGCAGCGCCGGGACAGCAGTTTCTGAAGCTTTCTTT; CDR3: CASSAGTAVSEAFF
D: TRBD1; V: TRBV5-1; size: .; length: 13; J: TRBJ2-2; DNA: TGCGCCAGCTGCGAACAGGGGATCGGGGAGCTGTTTTTT; CDR3: CASCEQGIGELFF
D: TRBD1; V: TRBV10-3; size: .; length: 15; J: TRBJ1-5; DNA: TGTGCCATCAGTGAGTCGAGGGACAGGGATCGGCCCCAGCATTTT; CDR3: CAISESRDRDRPQHF
D: .; V: TRBV5-4; size: .; length: 13; J: TRBJ2-5; DNA: TGTGCCAGCAGCTTGGAACTACAAGAGACCCAGTACTTC; CDR3: CASSLELQETQYF
D: TRBD1; V: TRBV6-6; size: .; length: 16; J: TRBJ2-1; DNA: TGTGCCAGCAGTTATCACATGGGACAGGGATTGAATGAGCAGTTCTTC; CDR3: CASSYHMGQGLNEQFF
D: .; V: TRBV5-6; size: .; length: 16; J: TRBJ1-1; DNA: TGTGCCAGCAGCTTGGTGGTCCGAGAAAGGAACACTGAAGCTTTCTTT; CDR3: CASSLVVRERNTEAFF
D: TRBD1; V: TRBV7-9; size: .; length: 15; J: TRBJ2-2; DNA: TGTGCCAGCAGCCCAGGGACAGCGAACACCGGGGAGCTGTTTTTT; CDR3: CASSPGTANTGELFF
D: .; V: TRBV28; size: .; length: 15; J: TRBJ1-5; DNA: TGTGCCAGCAGTTTATATCGGAGCCTCAATCAGCCCCAGCATTTT; CDR3: CASSLYRSLNQPQHF